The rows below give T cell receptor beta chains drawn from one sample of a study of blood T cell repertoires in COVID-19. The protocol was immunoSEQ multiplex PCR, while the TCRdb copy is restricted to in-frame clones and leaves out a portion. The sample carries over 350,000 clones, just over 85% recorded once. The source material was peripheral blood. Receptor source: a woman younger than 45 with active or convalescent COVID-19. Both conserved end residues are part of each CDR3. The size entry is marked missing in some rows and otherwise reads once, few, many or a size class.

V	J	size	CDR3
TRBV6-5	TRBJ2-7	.	CASTDRAVEQYF
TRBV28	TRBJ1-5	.	CASSSPGAQPQHF
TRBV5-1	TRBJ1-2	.	CASSVTGTGLGYTF
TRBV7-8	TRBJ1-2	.	CASSRTGGANGYTF
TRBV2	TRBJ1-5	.	CASKPIVSQAQPQHF
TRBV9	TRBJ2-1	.	CASSVGTRTYNEQFF
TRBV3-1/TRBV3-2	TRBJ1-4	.	CASSQTAGTGGEKLFF
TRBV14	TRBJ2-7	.	CASSQGRLLRSATEQYF
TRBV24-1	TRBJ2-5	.	CATRACLPDRGFEETQYF
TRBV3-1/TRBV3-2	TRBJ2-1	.	CASSPYLAGGLNEQFF
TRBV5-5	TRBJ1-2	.	CASSQNSGLSDGYTF
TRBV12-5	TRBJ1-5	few	CASGLKGQNQPQHF
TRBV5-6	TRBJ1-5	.	CASSFGHSNQPQHF
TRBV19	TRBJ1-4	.	CASSITWQGLNEKLFF
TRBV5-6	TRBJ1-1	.	CASSGYRVRNRNTEAFF
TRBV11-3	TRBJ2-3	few	CASSPNDDRPDTQYF
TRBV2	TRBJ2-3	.	CASRGLAGVADTQYF
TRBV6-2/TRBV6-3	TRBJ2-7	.	CASSFSGDGEQYF
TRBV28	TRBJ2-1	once	CASSSGQGDYNEQFF
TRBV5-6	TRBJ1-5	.	CASSEKGARGPQPQHF
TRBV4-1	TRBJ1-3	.	CATATVSGNTIYF
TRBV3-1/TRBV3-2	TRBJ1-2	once	CASSIQTGGSLTF
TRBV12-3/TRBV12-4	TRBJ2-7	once	CASSLGTSYEQYF
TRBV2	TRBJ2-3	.	CASSDPGGGPDTQYF
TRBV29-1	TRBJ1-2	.	CSVYEDGYTF
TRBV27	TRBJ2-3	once	CASSLKRGRTDTQYF
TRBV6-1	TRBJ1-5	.	CASSESGSNQPQHF
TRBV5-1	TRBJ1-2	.	CASSSDTPNYGYTF
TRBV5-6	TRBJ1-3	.	CASSSRREGRNTIYF
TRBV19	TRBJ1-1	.	CASSKPGQGRTEAFF
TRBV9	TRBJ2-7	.	CASSVEGAGSSYEQYF
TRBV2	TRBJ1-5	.	CASSEYQNQPQHF
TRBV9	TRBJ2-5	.	CASSVGGGQGRKTQYF
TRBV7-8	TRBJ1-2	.	CASSSEIGGNYGYTF
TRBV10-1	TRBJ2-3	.	CASSGVDDTQYF
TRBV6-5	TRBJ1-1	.	CASRASNTEAFF
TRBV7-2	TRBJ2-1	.	CASSLGLAGVNEQFF
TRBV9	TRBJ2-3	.	CASSVGNSRSTDTQYF
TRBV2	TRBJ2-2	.	CASSDLASGELFF
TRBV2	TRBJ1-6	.	CASRLASPGQGAGSPLHF
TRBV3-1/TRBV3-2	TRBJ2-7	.	CASSLAGATPYEQYF
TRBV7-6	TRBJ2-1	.	CASSLGTSSYNEQFF
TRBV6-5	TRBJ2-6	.	CASSPGHSGANVLTF
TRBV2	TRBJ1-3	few	CASSRGPGTGAIYF
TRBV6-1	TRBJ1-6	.	CASSEVEGGSPLHF
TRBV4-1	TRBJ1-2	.	CASSQDSQRTGDESYTF
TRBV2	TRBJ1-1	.	CASSRKNRDTLNTEAFF
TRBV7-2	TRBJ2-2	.	CASSFYQGNTGELFF
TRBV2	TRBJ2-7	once	CASSAQRGTYEQYF
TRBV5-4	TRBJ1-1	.	CASSLKTGVDTEAFF
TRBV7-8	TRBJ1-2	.	CASSTTGAYGYTF
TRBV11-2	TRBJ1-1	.	CASSLESSGHVEAFF
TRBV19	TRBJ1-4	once	CASNLGGTGEKLFF
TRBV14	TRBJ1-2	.	CASSQDFSTLSYGYTF
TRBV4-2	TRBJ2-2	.	CASSQIAGDTGELFF
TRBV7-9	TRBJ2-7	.	CASSEYRASSYEQYF